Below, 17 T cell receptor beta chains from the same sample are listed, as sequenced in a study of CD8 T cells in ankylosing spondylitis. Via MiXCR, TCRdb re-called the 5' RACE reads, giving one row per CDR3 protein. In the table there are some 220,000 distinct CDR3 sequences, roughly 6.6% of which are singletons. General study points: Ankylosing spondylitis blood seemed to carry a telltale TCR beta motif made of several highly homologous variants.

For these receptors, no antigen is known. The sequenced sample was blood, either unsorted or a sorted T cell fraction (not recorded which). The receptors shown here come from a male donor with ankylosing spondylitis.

The CDR3 nucleotides read TGTGCCAGCTTGACAGGGGGCGACTACGAGCAGTACTTC. Translating it yields CASLTGGDYEQYF. This chain connects TRBV28 to TRBJ2-7; 10 bases fit TRBD1. The junction had 4 bases not matched to a gene; V was cut back by 8 bases and J by 3 bases. Germline V gives CDR1 MDHEN, CDR2 SYDVKM. The CDR3 contains 13 residues. The full variable domain, its missing parts supplied by reference TRBV28 and TRBJ2-7, is DVKVTQSSRYLVKRTGEKVFLECVQDMDHENMFWYRQDPGLGLRLIYFSYDVKMKEKGDIPEGYSVSREKKERFSLILESASTNQTSMYLCASLTGGDYEQYFGPGTRLTVT.

In DNA form, the CDR3 reads TGTGCCAGCATCAACCATGCCAGGCCTGGGGCCAACGTCCTGACTTTC. Its translation is CASINHARPGANVLTF. The V gene is TRBV6-1, the J gene TRBJ2-6; the D is unclear. V lost 7 bases and J lost 2, with 15 bases in between. The V gene's germline CDR1 is MNHNS and CDR2 SASEGT. The CDR3 is 16 amino acids.

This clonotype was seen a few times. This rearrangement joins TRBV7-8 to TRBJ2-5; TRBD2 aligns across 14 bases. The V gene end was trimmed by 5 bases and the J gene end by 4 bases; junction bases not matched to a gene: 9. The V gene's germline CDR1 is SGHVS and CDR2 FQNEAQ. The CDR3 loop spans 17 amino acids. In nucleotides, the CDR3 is TGTGCCAGCAGCCCCCGACTAGCGGGGGGGCCGGGAGAGACCCAGTACTTC. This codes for CASSPRLAGGPGETQYF.

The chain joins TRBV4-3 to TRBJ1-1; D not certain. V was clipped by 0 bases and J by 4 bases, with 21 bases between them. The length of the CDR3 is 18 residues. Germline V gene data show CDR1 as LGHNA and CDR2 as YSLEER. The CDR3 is CASSQDGQVEGFSTEAFF. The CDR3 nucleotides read TGCGCCAGCAGCCAAGACGGGCAGGTCGAGGGTTTTAGCACTGAAGCTTTCTTT.

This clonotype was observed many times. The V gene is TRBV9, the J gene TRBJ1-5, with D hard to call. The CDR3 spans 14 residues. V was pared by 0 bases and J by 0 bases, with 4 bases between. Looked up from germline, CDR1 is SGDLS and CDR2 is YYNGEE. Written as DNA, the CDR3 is TGTGCCAGCAGCGTAGGGGATAGCAATCAGCCCCAGCATTTT. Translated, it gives CASSVGDSNQPQHF.

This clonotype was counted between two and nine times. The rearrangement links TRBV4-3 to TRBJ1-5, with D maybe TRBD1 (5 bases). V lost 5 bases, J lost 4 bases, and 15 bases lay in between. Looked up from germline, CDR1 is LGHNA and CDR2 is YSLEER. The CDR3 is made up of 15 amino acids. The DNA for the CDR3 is TGCGCCAGCAGCGAAAGCAGGGTGTCTAATCAGCCCCAGCATTTT. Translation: CASSESRVSNQPQHF.

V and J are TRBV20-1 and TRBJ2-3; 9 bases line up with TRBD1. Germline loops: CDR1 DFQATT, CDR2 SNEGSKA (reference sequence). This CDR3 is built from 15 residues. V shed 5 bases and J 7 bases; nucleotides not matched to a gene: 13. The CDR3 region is CSALTTGGSWNTQYF. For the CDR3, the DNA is TGCAGTGCTCTAACTACAGGGGGCTCGTGGAATACGCAGTATTTT.

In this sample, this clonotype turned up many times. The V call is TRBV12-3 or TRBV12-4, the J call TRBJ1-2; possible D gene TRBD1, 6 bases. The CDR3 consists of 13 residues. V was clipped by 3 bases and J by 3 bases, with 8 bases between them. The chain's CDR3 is CASSFRTDYGYTF. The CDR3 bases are TGTGCCAGCAGTTTTAGGACAGACTATGGCTACACCTTC.

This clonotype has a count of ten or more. CDR3 sequence reads: CASSTYFGRNQPQHF. The CDR3 coding sequence is TGTGCCAGCAGTACATATTTCGGGCGCAATCAGCCCCAGCATTTT. This chain uses TRBV27 with TRBJ1-5; the D is unclear. The germline V gene encodes CDR1 MNHEY and CDR2 SMNVEV (reference sequence). V lost 5 bases and J lost 2, with 13 bases in between. The CDR3 extends over 15 amino acids.

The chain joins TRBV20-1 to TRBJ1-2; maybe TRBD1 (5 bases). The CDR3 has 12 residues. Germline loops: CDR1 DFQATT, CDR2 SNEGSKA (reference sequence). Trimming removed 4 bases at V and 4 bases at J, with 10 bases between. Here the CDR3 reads CSATGGIYGYTF. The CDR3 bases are TGCAGTGCTACTGGGGGTATCTATGGCTACACCTTC.

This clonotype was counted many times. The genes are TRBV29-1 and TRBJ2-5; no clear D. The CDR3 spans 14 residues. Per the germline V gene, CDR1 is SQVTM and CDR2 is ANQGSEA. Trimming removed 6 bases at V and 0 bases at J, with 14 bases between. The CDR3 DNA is TGCAGCGTCCTTTCCGTGGGGTACCAAGAGACCCAGTACTTC. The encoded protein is CSVLSVGYQETQYF.

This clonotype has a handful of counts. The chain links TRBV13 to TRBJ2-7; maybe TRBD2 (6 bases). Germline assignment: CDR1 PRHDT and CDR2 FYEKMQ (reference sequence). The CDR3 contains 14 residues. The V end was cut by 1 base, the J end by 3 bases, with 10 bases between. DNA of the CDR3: TGTGCCAGCAGCTTAGAACTAGCCGGCTACGAGCAGTACTTC. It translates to CASSLELAGYEQYF.

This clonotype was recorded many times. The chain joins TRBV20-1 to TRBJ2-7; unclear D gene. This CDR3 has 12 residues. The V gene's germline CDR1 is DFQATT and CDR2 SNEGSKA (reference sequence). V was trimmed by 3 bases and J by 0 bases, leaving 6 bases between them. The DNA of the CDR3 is TGCAGTGCTAGCGGATCCTCCTACGAGCAGTACTTC. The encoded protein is CSASGSSYEQYF.

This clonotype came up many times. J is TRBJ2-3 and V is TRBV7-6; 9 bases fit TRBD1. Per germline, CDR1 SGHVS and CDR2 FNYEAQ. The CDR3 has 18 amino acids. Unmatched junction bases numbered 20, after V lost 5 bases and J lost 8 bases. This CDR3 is CASSLKTTGTGKYGTQYF. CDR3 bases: TGTGCCAGCAGCCTTAAAACCACCGGGACAGGGAAGTATGGTACGCAGTATTTT.

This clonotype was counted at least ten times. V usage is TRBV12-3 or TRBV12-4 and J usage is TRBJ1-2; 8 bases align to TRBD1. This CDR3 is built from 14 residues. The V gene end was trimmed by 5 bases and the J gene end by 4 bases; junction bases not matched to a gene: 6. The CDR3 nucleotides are TGTGCCAGCAGTCCTGGGACAGGCGGCTATGGCTACACCTTC. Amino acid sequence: CASSPGTGGYGYTF.

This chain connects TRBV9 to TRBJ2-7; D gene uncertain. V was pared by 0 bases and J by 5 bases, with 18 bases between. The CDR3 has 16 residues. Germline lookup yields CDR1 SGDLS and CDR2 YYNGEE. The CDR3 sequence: CASSVATETKLNEQYF. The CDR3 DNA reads TGTGCCAGCAGCGTAGCTACGGAGACAAAACTTAACGAGCAGTACTTC.

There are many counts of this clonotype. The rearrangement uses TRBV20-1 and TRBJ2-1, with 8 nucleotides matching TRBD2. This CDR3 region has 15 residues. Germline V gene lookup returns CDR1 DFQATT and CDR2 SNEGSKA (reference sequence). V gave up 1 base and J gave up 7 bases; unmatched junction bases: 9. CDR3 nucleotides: TGCAGTGCTAGAGGGGCAGCGGGAGAGAGTAATGAGCAGTTCTTC. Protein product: CSARGAAGESNEQFF.